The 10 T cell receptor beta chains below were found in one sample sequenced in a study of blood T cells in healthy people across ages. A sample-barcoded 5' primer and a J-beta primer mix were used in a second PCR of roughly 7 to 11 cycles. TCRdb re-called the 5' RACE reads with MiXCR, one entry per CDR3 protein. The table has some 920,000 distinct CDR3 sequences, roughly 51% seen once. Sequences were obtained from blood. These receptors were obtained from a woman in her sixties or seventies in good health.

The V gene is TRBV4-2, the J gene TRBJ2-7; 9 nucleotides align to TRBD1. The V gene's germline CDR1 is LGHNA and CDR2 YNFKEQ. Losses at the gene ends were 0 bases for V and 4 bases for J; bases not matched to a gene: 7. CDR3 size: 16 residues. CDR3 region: CASSQDPGTGWYEQYF. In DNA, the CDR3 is TGTGCCAGCAGCCAAGACCCCGGGACAGGGTGGTACGAGCAGTACTTC.

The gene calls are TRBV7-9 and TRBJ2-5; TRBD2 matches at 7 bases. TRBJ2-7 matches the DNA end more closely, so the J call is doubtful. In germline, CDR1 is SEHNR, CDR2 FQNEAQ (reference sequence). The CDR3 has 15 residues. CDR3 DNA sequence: TGTGCCAGCAGCCTCCTAGCGGACGGACTCTACGAGCAGTACTTC. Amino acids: CASSLLADGLYEQYF.

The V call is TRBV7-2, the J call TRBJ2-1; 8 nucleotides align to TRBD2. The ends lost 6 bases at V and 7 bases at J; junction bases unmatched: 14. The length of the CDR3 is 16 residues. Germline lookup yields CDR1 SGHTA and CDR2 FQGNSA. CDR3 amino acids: CASRGGGSGGGNEQFF. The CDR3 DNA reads TGTGCCAGCAGAGGTGGGGGGAGCGGGGGCGGAAATGAGCAGTTCTTC.

For the CDR3, the DNA is TGTGCCAGCAGCTGGACAGGGGGCGGGGAGCTGTTTTTT. This gives the protein CASSWTGGGELFF. This chain uses TRBV7-2 with TRBJ2-2; 10 bases map to TRBD1. The CDR3 is 13 amino acids. Germline loops: CDR1 SGHTA, CDR2 FQGNSA. Unmatched junction bases numbered 0, after V lost 4 bases and J lost 7 bases.

The CDR3 protein is CASSPAMGVAKNIQYF. The CDR3 nucleotides read TGTGCCAGCAGCCCCGCAATGGGAGTAGCCAAAAACATTCAGTACTTC. The rearrangement links TRBV7-2 to TRBJ2-4; weak D call: TRBD2 (5 bases). Deletions cut 5 bases from V and 0 bases from J, with 14 bases between. Germline values: CDR1 SGHTA, CDR2 FQGNSA. CDR3 length: 16 residues.

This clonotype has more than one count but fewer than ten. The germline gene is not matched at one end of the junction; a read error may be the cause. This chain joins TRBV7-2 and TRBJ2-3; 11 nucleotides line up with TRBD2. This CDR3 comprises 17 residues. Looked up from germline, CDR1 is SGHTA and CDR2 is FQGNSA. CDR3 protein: CASSPRSGRDPTYTQYF. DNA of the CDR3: TGTGCCAGCAGCCCTCGTAGCGGGAGGGACCCCACATATACGCAGTATTTT.

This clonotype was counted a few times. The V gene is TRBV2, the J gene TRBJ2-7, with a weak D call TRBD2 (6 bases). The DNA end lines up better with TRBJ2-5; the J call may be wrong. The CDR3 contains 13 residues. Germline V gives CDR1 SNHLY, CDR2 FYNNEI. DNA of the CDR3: TGTGCCAGCAGTGGGACTATCGGAGAGACCCAGTACTTC. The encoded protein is CASSGTIGETQYF.

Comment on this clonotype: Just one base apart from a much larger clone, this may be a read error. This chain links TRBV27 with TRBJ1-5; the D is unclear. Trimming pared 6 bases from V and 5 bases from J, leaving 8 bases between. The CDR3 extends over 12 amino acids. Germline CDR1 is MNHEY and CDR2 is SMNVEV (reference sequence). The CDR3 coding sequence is TGTGCCAGCAGCCAACGGGATCAGCCCCAGCATTTT. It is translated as CASSQRDQPQHF.

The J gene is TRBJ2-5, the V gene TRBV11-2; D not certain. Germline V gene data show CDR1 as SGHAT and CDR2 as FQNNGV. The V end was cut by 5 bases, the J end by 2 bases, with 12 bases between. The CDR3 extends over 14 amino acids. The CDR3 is CASSVTLSQETQYF. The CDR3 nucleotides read TGTGCCAGCAGCGTTACCCTCAGTCAAGAGACCCAGTACTTC.

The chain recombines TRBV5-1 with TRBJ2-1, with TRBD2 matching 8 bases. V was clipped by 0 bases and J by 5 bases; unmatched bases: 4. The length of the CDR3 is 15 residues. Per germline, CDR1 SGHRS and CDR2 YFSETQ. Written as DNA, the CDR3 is TGCGCCAGCAGCTTGGGAGCGGGGGCCCACAATGAGCAGTTCTTC. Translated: CASSLGAGAHNEQFF.